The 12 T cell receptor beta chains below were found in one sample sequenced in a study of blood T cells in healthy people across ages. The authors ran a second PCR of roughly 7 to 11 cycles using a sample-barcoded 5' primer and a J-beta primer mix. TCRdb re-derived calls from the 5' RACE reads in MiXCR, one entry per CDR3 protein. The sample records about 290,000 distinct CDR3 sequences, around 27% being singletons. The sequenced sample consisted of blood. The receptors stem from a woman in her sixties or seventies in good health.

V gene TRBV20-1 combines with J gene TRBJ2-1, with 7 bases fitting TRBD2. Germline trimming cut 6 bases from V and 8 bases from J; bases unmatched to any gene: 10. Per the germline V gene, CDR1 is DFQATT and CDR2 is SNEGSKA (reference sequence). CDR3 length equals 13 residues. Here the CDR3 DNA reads TGCAGTGCCAAAACATATCTAGCGGATGAGCAGTTCTTC. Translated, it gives CSAKTYLADEQFF.

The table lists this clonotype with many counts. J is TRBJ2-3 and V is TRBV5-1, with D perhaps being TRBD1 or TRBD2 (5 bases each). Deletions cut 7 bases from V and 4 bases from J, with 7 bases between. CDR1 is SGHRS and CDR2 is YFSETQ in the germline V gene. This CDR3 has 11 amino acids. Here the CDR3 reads CASEGPDTQYF. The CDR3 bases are TGCGCCAGCGAGGGACCAGATACGCAGTATTTT. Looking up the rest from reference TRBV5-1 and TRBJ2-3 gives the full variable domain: KAGVTQTPRYLIKTRGQQVTLSCSPISGHRSVSWYQQTPGQGLQFLFEYFSETQRNKGNFPGRFSGRQFSNSRSEMNVSTLELGDSALYLCASEGPDTQYFGPGTRLTVL.

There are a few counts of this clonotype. CDR3 amino acids: CASSRLGFNYGYTF. The CDR3 DNA is TGTGCCAGCAGCCGCCTCGGGTTTAACTATGGCTACACCTTC. The chain links TRBV21-1 to TRBJ1-2. TRBV21-1 counts as a pseudogene. CDR3 length: 14 residues.

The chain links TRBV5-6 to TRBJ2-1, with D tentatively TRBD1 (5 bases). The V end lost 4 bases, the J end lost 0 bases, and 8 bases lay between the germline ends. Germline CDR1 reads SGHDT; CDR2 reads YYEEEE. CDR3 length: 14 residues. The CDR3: CASSRQSSYNEQFF. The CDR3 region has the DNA TGTGCCAGCAGCCGACAGAGCTCCTACAATGAGCAGTTCTTC. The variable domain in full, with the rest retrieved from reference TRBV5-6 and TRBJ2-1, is DAGVTQSPTHLIKTRGQQVTLRCSPKSGHDTVSWYQQALGQGPQFIFQYYEEEERQRGNFPDRFSGHQFPNYSSELNVNALLLGDSALYLCASSRQSSYNEQFFGPGTRLTVL.

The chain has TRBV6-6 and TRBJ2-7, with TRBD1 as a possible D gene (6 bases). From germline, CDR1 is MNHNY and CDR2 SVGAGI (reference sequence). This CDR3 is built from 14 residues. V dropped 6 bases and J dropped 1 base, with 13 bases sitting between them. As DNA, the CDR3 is TGTGCCAGCAGACAGGGCTTTCAATCCTACGAGCAGTACTTC. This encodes CASRQGFQSYEQYF.

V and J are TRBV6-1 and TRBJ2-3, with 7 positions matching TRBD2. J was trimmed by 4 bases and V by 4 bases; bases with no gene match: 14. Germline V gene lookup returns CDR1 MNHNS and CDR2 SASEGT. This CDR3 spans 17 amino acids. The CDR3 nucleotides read TGTGCCAGCAGTGGACAGCTAGCGGTCCTGAACCCAGATACGCAGTATTTT. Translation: CASSGQLAVLNPDTQYF.

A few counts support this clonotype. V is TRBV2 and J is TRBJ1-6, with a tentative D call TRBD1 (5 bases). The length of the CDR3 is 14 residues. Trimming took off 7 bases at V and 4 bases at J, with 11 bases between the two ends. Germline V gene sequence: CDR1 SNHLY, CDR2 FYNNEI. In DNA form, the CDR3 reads TGTGCCAGCATTCGGGACGGGTATAATTCACCCCTCCACTTT. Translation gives CASIRDGYNSPLHF. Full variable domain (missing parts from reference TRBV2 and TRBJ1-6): EPEVTQTPSHQVTQMGQEVILRCVPISNHLYFYWYRQILGQKVEFLVSFYNNEISEKSEIFDDQFSVERPDGSNFTLKIRSTKLEDSAMYFCASIRDGYNSPLHFGNGTRLTVT.

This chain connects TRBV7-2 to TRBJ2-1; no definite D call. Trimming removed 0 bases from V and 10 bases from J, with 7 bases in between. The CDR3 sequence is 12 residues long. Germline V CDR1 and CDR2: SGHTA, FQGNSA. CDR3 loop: CASSLAHSEQFF. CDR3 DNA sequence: TGTGCCAGCAGCTTAGCGCACAGCGAGCAGTTCTTC.

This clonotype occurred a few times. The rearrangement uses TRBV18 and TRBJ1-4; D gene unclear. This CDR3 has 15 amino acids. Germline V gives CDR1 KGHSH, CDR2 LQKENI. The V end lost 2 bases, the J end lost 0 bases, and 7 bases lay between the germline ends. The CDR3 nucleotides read TGTGCCAGCTCACCAAACGGCGCAACTAATGAAAAACTGTTTTTT. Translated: CASSPNGATNEKLFF.

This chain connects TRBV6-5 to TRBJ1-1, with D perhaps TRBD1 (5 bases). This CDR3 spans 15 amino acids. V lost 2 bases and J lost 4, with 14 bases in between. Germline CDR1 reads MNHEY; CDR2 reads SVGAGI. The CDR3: CASSYPIGVATEAFF. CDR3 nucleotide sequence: TGTGCCAGCAGTTACCCGATAGGGGTGGCCACTGAAGCTTTCTTT.

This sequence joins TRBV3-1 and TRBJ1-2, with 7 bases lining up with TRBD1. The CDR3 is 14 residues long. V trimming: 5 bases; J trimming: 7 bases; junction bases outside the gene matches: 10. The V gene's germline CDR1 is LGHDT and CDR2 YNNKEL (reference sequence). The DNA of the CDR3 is TGTGCCAGCAGCTCCTATTCCGGGACAGTTGGCTACACCTTC. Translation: CASSSYSGTVGYTF.

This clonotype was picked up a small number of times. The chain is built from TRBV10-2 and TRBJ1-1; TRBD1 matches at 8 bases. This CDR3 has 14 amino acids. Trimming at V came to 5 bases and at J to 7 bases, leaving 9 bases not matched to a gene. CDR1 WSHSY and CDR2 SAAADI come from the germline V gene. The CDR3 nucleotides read TGCGCCAGCAGTACGGACAGGGCCAGGGGTGAAGCTTTCTTT. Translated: CASSTDRARGEAFF.